One sample yielded the 5 T cell receptor beta chains listed below, sequenced in a study of blood T cell repertoires in COVID-19. TCRdb's table, derived via immunoSEQ multiplex PCR, lists solely in-frame clones and lacks some. The table has 180,000 or so clones, roughly three quarters seen once. The specimen was PBMCs or T cells enriched from blood (not recorded which). These receptors were obtained from a man aged 60-69 years who had been exposed to COVID-19.

V gene TRBV30 combines with J gene TRBJ1-5, with a possible D match to TRBD1 (6 bases). CDR3 size: 15 residues. Per germline, CDR1 GTSNPN and CDR2 SVGIG (reference sequence). The V end lost 3 bases, the J end lost 7 bases, and 19 bases lay between the germline ends. As DNA, the CDR3 is TGTGCCTGGAGAGGGGACGGGGGGGACACGCAGCCCCAGCATTTT. Residues: CAWRGDGGDTQPQHF.

This clone was recorded once. The chain joins TRBV5-4 to TRBJ2-5; D not resolved. The germline V gene encodes CDR1 SGHNT and CDR2 YYREEE (reference sequence). The CDR3 is made up of 13 amino acids. V was pared by 0 bases and J by 2 bases, with 5 bases between. The CDR3 DNA reads TGTGCCAGCAGCTTGGAGCCGCAAGAGACCCAGTACTTC. It codes for CASSLEPQETQYF. Full variable domain (missing parts from reference TRBV5-4 and TRBJ2-5): ETGVTQSPTHLIKTRGQQVTLRCSSQSGHNTVSWYQQALGQGPQFIFQYYREEENGRGNFPPRFSGLQFPNYSSELNVNALELDDSALYLCASSLEPQETQYFGPGTRLLVL.

This chain links TRBV5-1 with TRBJ1-4; TRBD1 matches at 8 bases. Germline CDR1 is SGHRS and CDR2 is YFSETQ. This CDR3 is 15 amino acids long. Trimming removed 0 bases from V and 8 bases from J; junction bases left unmatched: 6. The CDR3 sequence is CASSLAAGGYEKLFF. The CDR3 region has the DNA TGCGCCAGCAGCTTGGCGGCAGGGGGCTACGAAAAACTGTTTTTT.

This sequence joins TRBV7-2 and TRBJ2-5; 12 nucleotides match TRBD2. V trimming: 2 bases; J trimming: 5 bases; junction bases outside the gene matches: 3. The CDR3 is 15 residues long. The germline V gene has CDR1 SGHTA and CDR2 FQGNSA. CDR3 protein: CASSLLTSGSETQYF. CDR3 bases: TGTGCCAGCAGCTTATTGACTAGCGGGAGTGAGACCCAGTACTTC.

The chain has TRBV28 and TRBJ1-1; D may be TRBD1 (6 bases). The V end was cut by 3 bases, the J end by 11 bases, with 13 bases between. This CDR3 has 12 amino acids. Germline-derived CDR1 and CDR2 are MDHEN and SYDVKM. This CDR3 reads CASSFLQGWAFF. CDR3 nucleotide sequence: TGTGCCAGCAGTTTCCTACAGGGTTGGGCTTTCTTT.